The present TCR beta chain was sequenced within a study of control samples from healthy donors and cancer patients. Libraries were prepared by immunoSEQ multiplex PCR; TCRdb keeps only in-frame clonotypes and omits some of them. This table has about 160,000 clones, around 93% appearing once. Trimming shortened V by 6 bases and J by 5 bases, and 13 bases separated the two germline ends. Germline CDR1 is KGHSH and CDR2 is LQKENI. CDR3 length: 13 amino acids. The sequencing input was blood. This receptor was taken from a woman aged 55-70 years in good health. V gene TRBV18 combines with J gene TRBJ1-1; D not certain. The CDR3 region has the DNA TGTGCCAGCTCCTTCTCCGAACAGACTGAAGCTTTCTTT. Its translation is CASSFSEQTEAFF.